These 24 T cell receptor beta chains were sequenced from one sample in a study of OX40 agonist ivuxolimab in advanced cancers. Some clones are missing from TCRdb's copy, which holds only in-frame ones; the method was immunoSEQ multiplex PCR. The sample holds 45,000 to 65,000 clones, 75% to 80% seen once. This sample comprised CD4+ or CD8+ T cells sorted from blood, obtained in a trial of the OX40 agonist ivuxolimab. The receptor set was obtained from an adult with an advanced solid tumor such as melanoma, head and neck, liver or kidney cancer.

Only a few counts were recorded for this clone. The chain recombines TRBV2 with TRBJ1-1; D is undetermined. The CDR3 is 13 amino acids. V lost 8 bases to trimming and J lost 0 bases, with 10 bases between them. Germline CDR1 SNHLY, CDR2 FYNNEI. Here the CDR3 DNA reads TGTGCCAGCGCGTTACTCTTGAACACTGAAGCTTTCTTT. It translates to CASALLLNTEAFF.

The chain carries TRBV5-1 and TRBJ1-4, with D tentatively TRBD1 (5 bases). V lost 2 bases, J lost 8 bases, and 13 bases lay in between. The germline V gene encodes CDR1 SGHRS and CDR2 YFSETQ. The CDR3 covers 14 residues. In nucleotides, the CDR3 is TGCGCCAGCAGCTTCCTCCAGGGTGGAGAAAAACTGTTTTTT. This codes for CASSFLQGGEKLFF.

The V and J genes are TRBV4-1 and TRBJ2-3, with 8 bases lining up with TRBD2. The germline V gene has CDR1 MGHRA and CDR2 YSYEKL. With 1 base clipped from V and 4 bases from J, the junction kept 10 bases outside the gene matches. The CDR3 totals 17 residues. CDR3 amino acids: CASSQGRRGGPPDTQYF. In DNA, the CDR3 is TGCGCCAGCAGCCAAGGTCGACGGGGGGGCCCCCCAGATACGCAGTATTTT.

The chain links TRBV11-2 to TRBJ2-1; TRBD2 might be the D (6 bases). The V and J ends lost 1 base and 4 bases respectively, with 8 bases between them. CDR1 and CDR2 from the germline V gene are SGHAT and FQNNGV. This CDR3 has 14 amino acids. CDR3 residues: CASSLAAGYNEQFF. The CDR3, as DNA: TGTGCCAGCAGCTTAGCGGCGGGGTACAATGAGCAGTTCTTC.

The chain links TRBV19 to TRBJ1-2; D perhaps matches TRBD1 (5 bases). This CDR3 region has 17 residues. The ends were cut back, 4 bases at V and 0 bases at J, with 18 bases in the middle. The germline V gene has CDR1 LNHDA and CDR2 SQIVND (reference sequence). CDR3 amino acids: CASSSTGRPRANYGYTF. Here the CDR3 DNA reads TGTGCCAGTAGTAGCACGGGACGGCCGAGAGCTAACTATGGCTACACCTTC.

This chain uses TRBV19 with TRBJ1-1; D might be TRBD1 (5 bases). V lost 5 bases and J lost 0, with 10 bases in between. From germline, CDR1 is LNHDA and CDR2 SQIVND (reference sequence). The CDR3 sequence is 14 residues long. CDR3 loop: CASSVQGMNTEAFF. The CDR3, as DNA: TGTGCCAGTAGTGTGCAGGGCATGAACACTGAAGCTTTCTTT.

The chain couples TRBV28 to TRBJ2-2, with D possibly being TRBD2 (5 bases). Per germline, CDR1 MDHEN and CDR2 SYDVKM. The CDR3 is 16 residues long. V lost 2 bases, J lost 5 bases, and 15 bases lay in between. CDR3 sequence reads: CASSLLARVRTGELFF. The CDR3 DNA sequence: TGTGCCAGCAGTTTACTCGCGCGGGTTCGGACCGGGGAGCTGTTTTTT.

As DNA, the CDR3 is TGCGCCAGCAGCTTGGCCGTGGACACCGGGGAGCTGTTTTTT. This encodes CASSLAVDTGELFF. J is TRBJ2-2 and V is TRBV5-1; D remains ambiguous. Per germline, CDR1 SGHRS and CDR2 YFSETQ. V was clipped by 0 bases and J by 3 bases, with 6 bases between them. The CDR3 runs 14 residues.

V gene TRBV7-2 combines with J gene TRBJ2-6; tentative D call: TRBD1 (5 bases). The V gene's germline CDR1 is SGHTA and CDR2 FQGNSA. The V end lost 1 base, the J end lost 0 bases, and 13 bases lay between the germline ends. The CDR3 totals 18 residues. CDR3 in amino acids: CASSLEGLMNSGANVLTF. As DNA, the CDR3 is TGTGCCAGCAGCTTAGAGGGGCTTATGAACTCTGGGGCCAACGTCCTGACTTTC. The variable domain in full, completed from reference TRBV7-2 and TRBJ2-6, reads GAGVSQSPSNKVTEKGKDVELRCDPISGHTALYWYRQSLGQGLEFLIYFQGNSAPDKSGLPSDRFSAERTGGSVSTLTIQRTQQEDSAVYLCASSLEGLMNSGANVLTFGAGSRLTVL.

The chain couples TRBV19 to TRBJ1-6; D may be TRBD1 (5 bases). Between the trimmed V and J ends, which lost 6 bases and 7 bases, there was a span of 13 bases. The CDR3 is made up of 14 amino acids. CDR1 LNHDA and CDR2 SQIVND come from the germline V gene (reference sequence). CDR3 region: CASRFRETNSPLHF. The DNA of the CDR3 is TGTGCCAGTAGGTTCAGGGAAACGAATTCACCCCTCCACTTT.

The chain has TRBV5-1 and TRBJ2-7; 9 nucleotides align to TRBD1. The CDR3 is 13 residues long. Germline trimming cut 7 bases from V and 3 bases from J; bases unmatched to any gene: 5. Germline loops: CDR1 SGHRS, CDR2 YFSETQ. CDR3 residues: CASAGQGFYEQYF. CDR3 sequence (DNA): TGCGCCAGCGCAGGACAGGGGTTCTACGAGCAGTACTTC.

The chain carries TRBV5-1 and TRBJ1-1; D call uncertain. CDR3 size: 16 residues. The germline CDR1 and CDR2 sequences are SGHRS and YFSETQ. The V end lost 0 bases, the J end lost 0 bases, and 12 bases lay between the germline ends. The CDR3 DNA reads as TGCGCCAGCAGCTTGGGCGGCAGCACAATGAACACTGAAGCTTTCTTT. Its protein is CASSLGGSTMNTEAFF.

This sequence joins TRBV5-1 and TRBJ2-1, with D perhaps matching TRBD1 or TRBD2 (5 bases each). The CDR3 totals 16 residues. The V gene's germline CDR1 is SGHRS and CDR2 YFSETQ. V was shortened by 5 bases and J by 7 bases, with 22 bases between the two germline ends. CDR3 in amino acids: CASSSTPGQPDNEQFF. The CDR3 region has the DNA TGCGCCAGCAGTTCTACTCCGGGGCAGCCTGATAATGAGCAGTTCTTC.

This chain uses TRBV7-9 with TRBJ2-2; 8 bases map to TRBD1. Germline V gene data show CDR1 as SEHNR and CDR2 as FQNEAQ (reference sequence). After removal of 4 bases from V and 7 bases from J, the junction contained 11 bases not matched to a gene. CDR3 length equals 16 residues. In nucleotides, the CDR3 is TGTGCCAGCAGCTCTTATGGCAGGGGGCTCGACGGGGAGCTGTTTTTT. Translating gives CASSSYGRGLDGELFF.

The rearrangement uses TRBV7-9 and TRBJ1-1; 8 nucleotides agree with TRBD1. Germline loops: CDR1 SEHNR, CDR2 FQNEAQ (reference sequence). CDR3 length equals 13 residues. V gave up 5 bases and J gave up 4 bases; unmatched junction bases: 3. CDR3 residues: CASSRTGGTEAFF. The CDR3 DNA is TGTGCCAGCAGCCGTACAGGGGGCACTGAAGCTTTCTTT.

The V and J genes are TRBV7-2 and TRBJ2-1; D not resolved. Germline-derived CDR1 and CDR2 are SGHTA and FQGNSA. V was cut by 1 base and J by 4 bases, with 11 bases left in between. The length of the CDR3 is 15 residues. The CDR3 protein is CASSLVWLGYNEQFF. The CDR3 DNA follows: TGTGCCAGCAGCTTAGTCTGGTTGGGTTACAATGAGCAGTTCTTC.

This chain uses TRBV11-2 with TRBJ2-5; the D gene is possibly TRBD1 (6 bases). CDR1 is SGHAT and CDR2 is FQNNGV in the germline V gene. The germline V and J ends were trimmed by 4 bases and 3 bases, with 21 bases remaining between them. The CDR3 spans 17 residues. The CDR3 is CASSSRQVSTKKETQYF. DNA of the CDR3: TGTGCCAGCAGCTCCCGACAGGTCTCGACAAAGAAAGAGACCCAGTACTTC.

This chain links TRBV2 with TRBJ2-1; 8 bases agree with TRBD2. V gave up 6 bases and J gave up 5 bases; unmatched junction bases: 9. Germline CDR1 SNHLY, CDR2 FYNNEI. CDR3 length equals 15 residues. This CDR3 reads CASSPRGGHNNEQFF. CDR3 DNA sequence: TGTGCCAGCAGCCCTCGGGGGGGTCATAACAATGAGCAGTTCTTC.

V usage is TRBV21-1 and J usage is TRBJ2-7. TRBV21-1 is annotated as a pseudogene. The CDR3 runs 16 residues. CDR3 DNA sequence: TGTGCCAGCAGCAAAGGCGGCTGTCCAGGGGAGGACGAGCAGTACTTC. Translated: CASSKGGCPGEDEQYF.

The chain uses TRBV5-1 and TRBJ2-3; D gene unclear. Trimming shortened V by 1 base and J by 2 bases, and 11 bases separated the two germline ends. The germline V gene has CDR1 SGHRS and CDR2 YFSETQ. The CDR3 covers 15 residues. This CDR3 reads CASSLPGGPTDTQYF. The DNA for the CDR3 is TGCGCCAGCAGCTTGCCGGGCGGCCCCACAGATACGCAGTATTTT.

The rearrangement uses TRBV9 and TRBJ1-1; 8 bases are shared with TRBD1. V was clipped by 4 bases and J by 5 bases; unmatched bases: 7. CDR1 is SGDLS and CDR2 is YYNGEE in the germline V gene. The CDR3 runs to 14 residues. In DNA, the CDR3 is TGTGCCAGCAGCCGGCAGGGGGCAGGGACTGAAGCTTTCTTT. It encodes CASSRQGAGTEAFF.

This chain connects TRBV7-2 to TRBJ1-1; D unclear. The CDR3 totals 14 residues. Germline assignment: CDR1 SGHTA and CDR2 FQGNSA. Deletions cut 1 base from V and 1 base from J, with 7 bases between. The DNA for the CDR3 is TGTGCCAGCAGCTTAGTGAGCAAGAACACTGAAGCTTTCTTT. Amino acids: CASSLVSKNTEAFF.

A few counts support this clone. The chain links TRBV7-9 to TRBJ1-5, with a tentative D call TRBD1 (6 bases). CDR3 size: 14 residues. Germline V CDR1 and CDR2: SEHNR, FQNEAQ (reference sequence). V was shortened by 5 bases and J by 4 bases, with 12 bases between the two germline ends. The CDR3 region is CASSSGTLNQPQHF. DNA for the CDR3: TGTGCCAGCAGCAGCGGGACACTTAATCAGCCCCAGCATTTT.

The V call is TRBV5-6, the J call TRBJ1-2; no clear D gene. Trimming took off 2 bases at V and 5 bases at J, with 16 bases between the two ends. Germline-derived CDR1 and CDR2 are SGHDT and YYEEEE. This CDR3 region has 15 residues. This CDR3 reads CASSFSRLSAYGYTF. The CDR3 DNA reads TGTGCCAGCAGCTTTAGCCGATTGAGCGCGTATGGCTACACCTTC.